This is a list of T cell receptor beta chains from one sample in a study of blood T cell repertoires in COVID-19. TCRdb's copy holds only in-frame clones and misses some; the assay was immunoSEQ multiplex PCR. Here the sample spans roughly 370,000 clones, approximately 87% being singletons. The specimen was PBMCs or T cells enriched from blood (not recorded which). The origin of the receptors is a woman in her fifties or sixties who had recovered from COVID-19. Both conserved end residues are part of each CDR3.

TRBJ1-5 | TRBV7-7 | CASSLAHRGHGQPQHF
TRBJ1-5 | TRBV12-3/TRBV12-4 | CASSWGGVQPQHF
TRBJ1-1 | TRBV6-6 | CASSDGLNTEAFF
TRBJ2-1 | TRBV5-1 | CASRPASGSSYNEQFF
TRBJ1-2 | TRBV28 | CASSSLYGYTF
TRBJ2-1 | TRBV28 | CASSKYRSYNEQFF
TRBJ1-2 | TRBV6-5 | CASSRTGTDGYTF
TRBJ1-2 | TRBV2 | CASSEQGNYGYTF
TRBJ1-1 | TRBV2 | CASSLRGSNTEAFF
TRBJ2-2 | TRBV4-2 | CASSQRGSGTGELFF
TRBJ1-5 | TRBV27 | CASSSTGTATRPQHF
TRBJ2-5 | TRBV7-9 | CASSAIWGLGTQYF
TRBJ1-4 | TRBV5-1 | CASSIRQATNEKLFF
TRBJ2-7 | TRBV6-7 | CASSYSTGVCEQYF